This is a list of T cell receptor beta chains from one sample in a study of blood T cell repertoires in COVID-19. Assay: immunoSEQ multiplex PCR; the TCRdb copy retains only in-frame clones and omits some. The sample includes about 220,000 clones, under 90% seen only once; the top ten take 5.1%. The sequenced material came from peripheral blood. These receptors all come from a woman aged 55-69 years who had recovered from COVID-19. The CDR3 runs from the conserved cysteine through the conserved F or W. Fields, in order: J gene, D gene, clone size, V gene, CDR3 protein, CDR3 DNA. A D gene is named only where the DNA matches it firmly. Size is stated for part of the rows, as once, few or many counts, or as a class when the clone is expanded.

j_gene: TRBJ2-7; d_gene: .; abundance: .; v_gene: TRBV7-2; CDR3aa: CASTFSSWDEQYF; CDR3nt: TGTGCCAGCACCTTTTCTAGTTGGGACGAGCAGTACTTC
j_gene: TRBJ1-2; d_gene: .; abundance: .; v_gene: TRBV19; CDR3aa: CASSLQTDFYGYTF; CDR3nt: TGTGCCAGTAGTCTTCAGACAGATTTCTATGGCTACACCTTC
j_gene: TRBJ2-2; d_gene: .; abundance: .; v_gene: TRBV3-1/TRBV3-2; CDR3aa: CASSQGGAGELFF; CDR3nt: TGTGCCAGCAGCCAGGGCGGGGCCGGGGAGCTGTTTTTT
j_gene: TRBJ2-2; d_gene: .; abundance: .; v_gene: TRBV30; CDR3aa: CAWSRVGGGELFF; CDR3nt: TGTGCCTGGAGTAGAGTGGGGGGTGGGGAGCTGTTTTTT
j_gene: TRBJ1-2; d_gene: .; abundance: .; v_gene: TRBV3-1/TRBV3-2; CDR3aa: CASSHGFLRVNYGYTF; CDR3nt: TGTGCCAGCAGCCATGGGTTCTTGCGGGTTAACTATGGCTACACCTTC
j_gene: TRBJ1-1; d_gene: TRBD1; abundance: once; v_gene: TRBV30; CDR3aa: CAWSQGAYTEAFF; CDR3nt: TGTGCCTGGAGTCAGGGGGCGTACACTGAAGCTTTCTTT
j_gene: TRBJ1-1; d_gene: TRBD1; abundance: .; v_gene: TRBV9; CDR3aa: CASSGGQGGTEAFF; CDR3nt: TGTGCCAGCAGCGGGGGACAGGGAGGGACTGAAGCTTTCTTT
j_gene: TRBJ2-5; d_gene: TRBD2; abundance: .; v_gene: TRBV5-1; CDR3aa: CASSFGTSGAQETQYF; CDR3nt: TGCGCCAGCAGCTTCGGGACTAGCGGGGCCCAAGAGACCCAGTACTTC
j_gene: TRBJ1-3; d_gene: .; abundance: .; v_gene: TRBV3-1/TRBV3-2; CDR3aa: CASSRARVLFSGNTIYF; CDR3nt: TGTGCCAGCAGCCGAGCGAGGGTTCTGTTCTCTGGAAACACCATATATTTT
j_gene: TRBJ2-1; d_gene: TRBD1; abundance: .; v_gene: TRBV30; CDR3aa: CAYTGGSYNEQFF; CDR3nt: TGTGCCTATACAGGGGGTTCCTACAATGAGCAGTTCTTC
j_gene: TRBJ1-4; d_gene: TRBD1; abundance: .; v_gene: TRBV4-2; CDR3aa: CASSQTNRGPEKLFF; CDR3nt: TGTGCCAGCAGCCAAACTAACAGGGGGCCCGAAAAACTGTTTTTT
j_gene: TRBJ1-1; d_gene: .; abundance: .; v_gene: TRBV7-9; CDR3aa: CASSSFLQGTEAFF; CDR3nt: TGTGCCAGCAGCTCCTTTCTACAGGGAACTGAAGCTTTCTTT
j_gene: TRBJ2-5; d_gene: TRBD2; abundance: few; v_gene: TRBV2; CDR3aa: CASRPGLAGARQYF; CDR3nt: TGTGCCAGCAGACCGGGACTAGCGGGGGCACGGCAGTACTTC
j_gene: TRBJ2-6; d_gene: TRBD1; abundance: .; v_gene: TRBV18; CDR3aa: CASARGQASHSSGANVLTF; CDR3nt: TGTGCCAGCGCACGGGGACAGGCATCCCATAGCTCTGGGGCCAACGTCCTGACTTTC
j_gene: TRBJ2-6; d_gene: TRBD2; abundance: .; v_gene: TRBV5-4; CDR3aa: CASSETTSGGLTF; CDR3nt: TGTGCCAGCAGCGAGACGACTAGCGGGGGTTTGACTTTC
j_gene: TRBJ2-5; d_gene: .; abundance: .; v_gene: TRBV7-8; CDR3aa: CASSGAAQETQYF; CDR3nt: TGTGCCAGCAGCGGGGCGGCCCAAGAGACCCAGTACTTC
j_gene: TRBJ1-1; d_gene: .; abundance: .; v_gene: TRBV10-3; CDR3aa: CAISEMGQLNTEAFF; CDR3nt: TGTGCCATCAGTGAGATGGGACAACTGAACACTGAAGCTTTCTTT
j_gene: TRBJ1-2; d_gene: .; abundance: .; v_gene: TRBV19; CDR3aa: CASTAPRGYGYTF; CDR3nt: TGTGCCAGTACCGCGCCACGGGGCTATGGCTACACCTTC
j_gene: TRBJ1-6; d_gene: .; abundance: .; v_gene: TRBV7-6; CDR3aa: CASSLGAEANSPLHF; CDR3nt: TGTGCCAGCAGCTTAGGGGCCGAAGCAAATTCACCCCTCCACTTT
j_gene: TRBJ1-1; d_gene: .; abundance: .; v_gene: TRBV5-1; CDR3aa: CASSFHRVANTEAFF; CDR3nt: TGCGCCAGCAGCTTTCACAGGGTGGCGAACACTGAAGCTTTCTTT
j_gene: TRBJ2-1; d_gene: TRBD2; abundance: .; v_gene: TRBV20-1; CDR3aa: CSASSPSGPDNEQFF; CDR3nt: TGCAGTGCTAGTTCTCCTAGCGGGCCTGACAATGAGCAGTTCTTC
j_gene: TRBJ2-7; d_gene: TRBD1; abundance: once; v_gene: TRBV6-5; CDR3aa: CASSRTGWTYEQYF; CDR3nt: TGTGCCAGCAGCCGGACAGGGTGGACCTACGAGCAGTACTTC
j_gene: TRBJ1-3; d_gene: .; abundance: .; v_gene: TRBV12-3/TRBV12-4; CDR3aa: CASSPGAGNTIYF; CDR3nt: TGTGCCAGCAGTCCAGGGGCAGGAAACACCATATATTTT
j_gene: TRBJ2-2; d_gene: TRBD2; abundance: .; v_gene: TRBV15; CDR3aa: CATSRDLLAGANTGELFF; CDR3nt: TGTGCCACCAGCAGAGATCTACTAGCGGGGGCTAACACCGGGGAGCTGTTTTTT
j_gene: TRBJ2-5; d_gene: TRBD2; abundance: .; v_gene: TRBV4-2; CDR3aa: CASSSRGGETQYF; CDR3nt: TGTGCCAGCAGCTCGCGGGGGGGGGAGACCCAGTACTTC
j_gene: TRBJ1-1; d_gene: .; abundance: few; v_gene: TRBV6-5; CDR3aa: CASIRAGDPEAFF; CDR3nt: TGTGCCAGCATCCGGGCAGGGGATCCTGAAGCTTTCTTT
j_gene: TRBJ1-2; d_gene: .; abundance: .; v_gene: TRBV5-1; CDR3aa: CASSSTTGKTNYGYTF; CDR3nt: TGCGCCAGCAGCTCCACTACAGGAAAAACTAACTATGGCTACACCTTC
j_gene: TRBJ1-1; d_gene: TRBD1; abundance: .; v_gene: TRBV10-3; CDR3aa: CAISDFGQGTEAFF; CDR3nt: TGTGCCATCAGTGATTTCGGACAGGGGACTGAAGCTTTCTTT
j_gene: TRBJ1-1; d_gene: TRBD1; abundance: once; v_gene: TRBV6-2/TRBV6-3; CDR3aa: CASSYPTGQGLNTEAFF; CDR3nt: TGTGCCAGCAGTTACCCCACCGGACAGGGCCTCAACACTGAAGCTTTCTTT
j_gene: TRBJ1-6; d_gene: .; abundance: .; v_gene: TRBV9; CDR3aa: CASSVDFTTSYNSPLHF; CDR3nt: TGTGCCAGCAGCGTAGATTTTACAACCTCCTATAATTCACCCCTCCACTTT
j_gene: TRBJ1-1; d_gene: .; abundance: .; v_gene: TRBV21-1; CDR3aa: CASSIVNTEAFF; CDR3nt: TGTGCCAGCAGCATAGTGAACACTGAAGCTTTCTTT
j_gene: TRBJ1-1; d_gene: .; abundance: .; v_gene: TRBV6-2/TRBV6-3; CDR3aa: CASSYETGRGGNTEAFF; CDR3nt: TGTGCCAGCAGTTACGAGACAGGACGGGGGGGGAACACTGAAGCTTTCTTT
j_gene: TRBJ2-7; d_gene: TRBD1; abundance: .; v_gene: TRBV29-1; CDR3aa: CSGGQGNSYEQYF; CDR3nt: TGCAGCGGAGGACAGGGGAACTCCTACGAGCAGTACTTC
j_gene: TRBJ1-6; d_gene: .; abundance: .; v_gene: TRBV7-2; CDR3aa: CASSLGPPSPLHF; CDR3nt: TGTGCCAGCAGCCTAGGGCCTCCTTCACCCCTCCACTTT
j_gene: TRBJ1-2; d_gene: .; abundance: .; v_gene: TRBV5-6; CDR3aa: CASSISPLDYGYTF; CDR3nt: TGTGCCAGCAGCATTTCACCACTCGACTATGGCTACACCTTC
j_gene: TRBJ2-7; d_gene: .; abundance: .; v_gene: TRBV7-2; CDR3aa: CASSENGGQGQYF; CDR3nt: TGTGCCAGCAGCGAAAATGGGGGCCAGGGGCAGTACTTC
j_gene: TRBJ2-3; d_gene: TRBD2; abundance: few; v_gene: TRBV6-4; CDR3aa: CASSAGLSTDTQYF; CDR3nt: TGTGCCAGCAGTGCGGGACTAAGCACAGATACGCAGTATTTT
j_gene: TRBJ2-7; d_gene: .; abundance: .; v_gene: TRBV7-8; CDR3aa: CASSLGQGNSYEQYF; CDR3nt: TGTGCCAGCAGCTTAGGGCAGGGAAACTCCTACGAGCAGTACTTC
j_gene: TRBJ2-1; d_gene: TRBD2; abundance: .; v_gene: TRBV11-2; CDR3aa: CASSPGGTRRANEQFF; CDR3nt: TGTGCCAGCAGCCCGGGGGGGACTAGACGGGCCAATGAGCAGTTCTTC
j_gene: TRBJ1-2; d_gene: .; abundance: few; v_gene: TRBV6-2/TRBV6-3; CDR3aa: CASSYSSGYTF; CDR3nt: TGTGCCAGCAGTTACAGTAGCGGCTACACCTTC
j_gene: TRBJ1-2; d_gene: .; abundance: .; v_gene: TRBV30; CDR3aa: CAWSVGGLKAPGYTF; CDR3nt: TGTGCCTGGAGTGTTGGGGGGTTAAAAGCCCCTGGCTACACCTTC
j_gene: TRBJ2-3; d_gene: TRBD1; abundance: .; v_gene: TRBV3-1/TRBV3-2; CDR3aa: CASSRGQGQEDTQYF; CDR3nt: TGTGCCAGCAGCCGTGGACAGGGGCAAGAAGATACGCAGTATTTT
j_gene: TRBJ1-2; d_gene: TRBD1; abundance: once; v_gene: TRBV19; CDR3aa: CASSDRTGEGYGYTF; CDR3nt: TGTGCCAGTAGTGACCGGACAGGGGAGGGCTATGGCTACACCTTC
j_gene: TRBJ1-3; d_gene: TRBD1; abundance: few; v_gene: TRBV4-3; CDR3aa: CASSQDLRRGTGNTIYF; CDR3nt: TGCGCCAGCAGCCAAGATTTGCGCAGGGGGACTGGAAACACCATATATTTT
j_gene: TRBJ1-1; d_gene: .; abundance: .; v_gene: TRBV7-2; CDR3aa: CASSLGGPVEAFF; CDR3nt: TGTGCCAGCAGCTTAGGAGGGCCAGTTGAAGCTTTCTTT
j_gene: TRBJ2-1; d_gene: TRBD2; abundance: .; v_gene: TRBV18; CDR3aa: CASSPPGLAGYNEQFF; CDR3nt: TGTGCCAGCTCACCACCGGGACTAGCGGGCTACAATGAGCAGTTCTTC
j_gene: TRBJ1-5; d_gene: TRBD1; abundance: .; v_gene: TRBV29-1; CDR3aa: CSVAETGEGVQHF; CDR3nt: TGCAGCGTCGCAGAGACAGGGGAGGGGGTCCAGCATTTT
j_gene: TRBJ2-3; d_gene: .; abundance: .; v_gene: TRBV5-4; CDR3aa: CASSLELDTQYF; CDR3nt: TGTGCCAGCAGCTTGGAGCTAGATACGCAGTATTTT